This entry lists 4 T cell receptor beta chains sequenced from one sample in a study of T cells in Graves' hyperthyroidism and ophthalmopathy. From RNA transcripts, TCR beta CDR3 regions were amplified. HTBI primers were employed in a first-round RT-PCR of the TCR CDR3. A single record per CDR3 protein comes from TCRdb applying MiXCR to the multiplex PCR reads. In the table there are approximately 410,000 distinct CDR3 sequences, approximately 13% of which are singletons. The specimen sequenced was blood. These receptor sequences come from a woman aged 18 to 35 with Graves' hyperthyroidism.

This clonotype was found many times. This rearrangement joins TRBV12-3 or TRBV12-4 to TRBJ2-2; D is possibly TRBD1 (5 bases). The CDR3 is made up of 15 amino acids. V was pared by 6 bases and J by 4 bases, with 15 bases between. The CDR3 is CASRYQGPGTGELFF. The CDR3 DNA reads TGTGCCAGCAGGTACCAGGGTCCTGGCACCGGGGAGCTGTTTTTT.

The chain combines TRBV6-4 with TRBJ2-3; unclear D gene. The CDR3 is 13 residues long. CDR1 MRHNA and CDR2 SNTAGT come from the germline V gene. V was trimmed by 2 bases and J by 3 bases, leaving 6 bases between them. The CDR3 nucleotides are TGTGCCAGCAGTGACGGGCTGACAGATACGCAGTATTTT. Its translation is CASSDGLTDTQYF.

At least ten counts were recorded for this clonotype. This sequence joins TRBV6-1 and TRBJ2-3; 11 bases fit TRBD2. From germline, CDR1 is MNHNS and CDR2 SASEGT. The J segment lost 2 bases and the V segment lost 6 bases, leaving 4 bases of the junction unmatched. CDR3 length: 15 residues. Here the CDR3 reads CASRQTSGATDTQYF. The DNA for the CDR3 is TGTGCCAGCAGACAGACTAGCGGGGCCACAGATACGCAGTATTTT.

On this clonotype: One junction end does not reproduce the germline sequence, and a read error may be involved. The chain combines TRBV11-1 with TRBJ1-6, with D perhaps matching TRBD1 (6 bases). Germline V lookup: CDR1 SGHAT, CDR2 FQDESV (reference sequence). The CDR3 length is 13 residues. CDR3 bases: TGTACCAGCAGCTTAACGACAGGTTCAGTCCTCCACTTT. Translation: CTSSLTTGSVLHF.